What follows are 9 T cell receptor beta chains derived from one specimen sequenced in a study of siplizumab effects on memory and regulatory T cells. The method was immunoSEQ multiplex PCR; TCRdb's version includes in-frame clones alone and lacks a portion of them. Of around 110,000 clones in the sample, about 94% were seen once. Sequencing used non-Treg CD4+ T cells sorted from blood. The receptors here all came from a human donor in good health.

J is TRBJ1-2 and V is TRBV19; D uncertain. V dropped 4 bases and J dropped 2 bases, with 14 bases sitting between them. The germline CDR1 and CDR2 sequences are LNHDA and SQIVND (reference sequence). The CDR3 is made up of 15 amino acids. CDR3 region: CASSNPGVANYGYTF. In DNA form, the CDR3 reads TGTGCCAGTAGTAACCCCGGGGTCGCGAACTATGGCTACACCTTC.

The V call is TRBV6-5, the J call TRBJ2-7; the D call may be TRBD1 or TRBD2 (5 bases each). V was trimmed by 2 bases and J by 3 bases, leaving 11 bases between them. CDR1 is MNHEY and CDR2 is SVGAGI in the germline V gene. The CDR3 contains 14 residues. The CDR3 loop is CASSYNRGNYEQYF. In nucleotides, the CDR3 is TGTGCCAGCAGTTACAACCGGGGCAACTACGAGCAGTACTTC.

The V gene is TRBV5-6, the J gene TRBJ1-3, with D maybe TRBD1 (6 bases). The germline V gene has CDR1 SGHDT and CDR2 YYEEEE. V shed 2 bases and J shed 0 bases, with 15 bases lying between them. This CDR3 comprises 17 residues. The CDR3: CASSLGLGQSSGNTIYF. The DNA of the CDR3 is TGTGCCAGCAGCTTAGGATTGGGACAAAGCTCTGGAAACACCATATATTTT. Together with reference TRBV5-6 and TRBJ1-3, the CDR3 gives the full variable domain: DAGVTQSPTHLIKTRGQQVTLRCSPKSGHDTVSWYQQALGQGPQFIFQYYEEEERQRGNFPDRFSGHQFPNYSSELNVNALLLGDSALYLCASSLGLGQSSGNTIYFGEGSWLTVV.

This chain joins TRBV27 and TRBJ1-5; D may be TRBD1 (6 bases). The V gene lost 8 bases and the J gene lost 0 bases, with 20 bases spanning the gap. Germline values: CDR1 MNHEY, CDR2 SMNVEV (reference sequence). The length of the CDR3 is 17 residues. The DNA for the CDR3 is TGTGCCAGCTCACCCACGGTGGGGGGACATAGCAATCAGCCCCAGCATTTT. Translated, it gives CASSPTVGGHSNQPQHF.

J is TRBJ2-7 and V is TRBV2; tentative D call: TRBD1 (6 bases). Germline V gene sequence: CDR1 SNHLY, CDR2 FYNNEI. The CDR3 is 14 residues long. The ends were cut back, 4 bases at V and 6 bases at J, with 16 bases in the middle. CDR3 amino acids: CASSVGQGLAEQYF. For the CDR3, the DNA is TGTGCCAGCAGTGTAGGGCAGGGGTTAGCCGAGCAGTACTTC.

The chain combines TRBV6-4 with TRBJ2-2; 7 nucleotides align to TRBD1. J gave up 2 bases and V 5 bases, and 2 bases lay outside the gene matches. This CDR3 is built from 14 residues. Germline CDR1 MRHNA, CDR2 SNTAGT. The CDR3 sequence is CASSRDRNTGELFF. As DNA, the CDR3 is TGTGCCAGCAGTCGGGACAGAAACACCGGGGAGCTGTTTTTT.

The rearrangement joins TRBV7-2 to TRBJ1-1; D is possibly TRBD1 (5 bases). The CDR3 sequence is 18 residues long. The ends were cut back, 3 bases at V and 2 bases at J, with 22 bases in the middle. The germline V gene has CDR1 SGHTA and CDR2 FQGNSA. The chain's CDR3 is CASSFRTAALGANTEAFF. The CDR3 DNA reads TGTGCCAGCAGCTTCAGGACCGCCGCCCTTGGGGCTAACACTGAAGCTTTCTTT.

The chain uses TRBV18 and TRBJ1-2; possibly TRBD1 for D (6 bases). There are 13 residues in the CDR3. V dropped 1 base and J dropped 8 bases, with 11 bases sitting between them. Looked up from germline, CDR1 is KGHSH and CDR2 is LQKENI. Written as DNA, the CDR3 is TGTGCCAGCTCACCACATGCAGGGGACGGCTACACCTTC. It is translated as CASSPHAGDGYTF.

The chain recombines TRBV6-5 with TRBJ1-4; TRBD1 agrees at 7 bases. The CDR3 consists of 15 residues. Looked up from germline, CDR1 is MNHEY and CDR2 is SVGAGI. With V trimmed by 6 bases and J by 7 bases, 11 bases remained unmatched. DNA of the CDR3: TGTGCCAGCAGACCCGACAGGGCCTTCGGTGAAAAACTGTTTTTT. It codes for CASRPDRAFGEKLFF.